This record looks at one TCR beta chain sequence and its context. The data were obtained in a study of blood T cell repertoires in COVID-19. Study context: PBMCs, B-cell-depleted T cells, or T cells provided the cDNA or gDNA that made up the material.

As handled by the study authors: Estimates of nucleated cell counts were drawn from the amplification of reference gene primers. Method: immunoSEQ multiplex PCR; TCRdb's copy keeps in-frame clones and lacks some. V and J calls and clone size are those listed in that table; D and trimming were worked out from the DNA. Counted here are tens of thousands of clones, roughly 90% occurring once; the ten biggest clones make up 6.5% to 8.5%. The J segment lost 2 bases and the V segment lost 11 bases, leaving 12 bases of the junction unmatched. Germline V gene sequence: CDR1 LNHDA, CDR2 SQIVND (reference sequence). This CDR3 has 15 amino acids.

The sequence derives from a human donor in a cohort sampled during active COVID-19. The specimen was peripheral blood. The rearrangement joins TRBV19 to TRBJ2-3, with 8 nucleotides matching TRBD2. CDR3 sequence (DNA): TGTGCCTCCCGGGACACTAGCGGAAACACAGATACGCAGTATTTT. Translation gives CASRDTSGNTDTQYF.